These 3 T cell receptor beta chains share one sample of origin, sequenced in a study of cytomegalovirus exposure and HLA in healthy donors. The data were produced by immunoSEQ multiplex PCR, yet TCRdb's version contains in-frame clones alone and is incomplete. The data contain over 150,000 clones, 85% of them singletons. The sequencing sample was made of PBMCs. Every receptor here comes from a man aged 18 to 30 in good health and CMV-seropositive.

The genes are TRBV4-1 and TRBJ2-1, with 8 nucleotides matching TRBD2. Unmatched junction bases numbered 11, after V lost 4 bases and J lost 6 bases. This CDR3 contains 16 residues. Germline V gene lookup returns CDR1 MGHRA and CDR2 YSYEKL. The CDR3 here is CASSLEEGLAGNEQFF. In DNA form, the CDR3 reads TGCGCCAGCAGCCTAGAGGAAGGGCTAGCGGGCAATGAGCAGTTCTTC.

The J gene is TRBJ2-7, the V gene TRBV18; no firm D call. This CDR3 spans 13 amino acids. Germline CDR1 is KGHSH and CDR2 is LQKENI. Trimming pared 2 bases from V and 1 base from J, leaving 6 bases between. The CDR3 DNA reads TGTGCCAGCTCACCAGAGCTTTCCTACGAGCAGTACTTC. This translates into CASSPELSYEQYF.

The V call is TRBV27, the J call TRBJ1-5; 10 bases match TRBD1. Germline assignment: CDR1 MNHEY and CDR2 SMNVEV (reference sequence). Trimming removed 8 bases from V and 0 bases from J; junction bases left unmatched: 4. The CDR3 runs to 15 residues. CDR3 in amino acids: CASGTGEYSNQPQHF. The CDR3 DNA follows: TGTGCCAGCGGGACAGGGGAGTATAGCAATCAGCCCCAGCATTTT.